The rows below give T cell receptor beta chains drawn from one sample of a study of T cell responses to AZD1222 COVID-19 vaccine. The protocol was immunoSEQ multiplex PCR, while the TCRdb copy is restricted to in-frame clones and leaves out a portion. The repertoire holds 130,000 to 150,000 clones, with about 92% as singletons. The sequences come from peripheral blood, collected on day 0 of AZD1222 vaccination. These receptor sequences come from an adult in good health. Both conserved end residues are part of each CDR3. Fields, in order: D gene, J gene, V gene, clone size, CDR3 protein, CDR3 DNA. D genes are given only for firm matches. Rows give clone size only sometimes, using once, few, many, or a class for an expanded clone.

.	TRBJ2-3	TRBV9	.	CASSVGSAPDTQYF	TGTGCCAGCAGCGTAGGCTCCGCACCAGATACGCAGTATTTT
TRBD2	TRBJ2-3	TRBV6-5	.	CASRLAGGTDTQYF	TGTGCCAGCAGACTAGCGGGAGGCACAGATACGCAGTATTTT
.	TRBJ2-7	TRBV2	.	CAGRGGEGRWYF	TGTGCCGGTAGGGGGGGGGAGGGCCGGTGGTACTTC
.	TRBJ2-7	TRBV19	.	CASQKSWDTRYEQYF	TGTGCCAGCCAAAAATCTTGGGACACCCGCTACGAGCAGTACTTC
.	TRBJ1-6	TRBV2	.	CASRVREAVGGSPLHF	TGTGCCAGCAGAGTTAGGGAGGCAGTTGGGGGTTCACCCCTCCACTTT
.	TRBJ2-1	TRBV7-9	.	CASSSGFGGNEQFF	TGTGCCAGCAGCAGTGGGTTCGGAGGCAATGAGCAGTTCTTC
TRBD1	TRBJ1-3	TRBV16	.	CASSQTRTGLGNTIYF	TGTGCCAGCAGCCAAACCCGGACAGGGTTGGGAAACACCATATATTTT
TRBD1	TRBJ1-4	TRBV4-2	.	CASSKTGEGRGEKLFF	TGTGCCAGCAGCAAGACAGGGGAAGGTAGAGGTGAAAAACTGTTTTTT
.	TRBJ2-5	TRBV24-1	.	CATGDGQGQETQYF	TGTGCCACAGGGGACGGGCAGGGGCAAGAGACCCAGTACTTC
.	TRBJ2-3	TRBV5-8	.	CASSLPIQASTDTQYF	TGTGCCAGCAGCTTACCTATACAAGCTAGCACAGATACGCAGTATTTT
TRBD2	TRBJ2-2	TRBV5-4	.	CASSPLAGANTGELFF	TGTGCCAGCAGCCCACTAGCGGGGGCGAACACCGGGGAGCTGTTTTTT
.	TRBJ1-2	TRBV6-5	.	CASSYSGSSGGGYTF	TGTGCCAGCAGTTACTCGGGATCGTCGGGGGGTGGCTACACCTTC
.	TRBJ1-2	TRBV9	once	CASSVGGSNYGYTF	TGTGCCAGCAGCGTCGGCGGGTCTAACTATGGCTACACCTTC
.	TRBJ1-1	TRBV9	.	CASSVGDLNTEAFF	TGTGCCAGCAGCGTAGGGGACTTGAACACTGAAGCTTTCTTT
.	TRBJ1-2	TRBV7-9	once	CASSRDLGTPGF	TGTGCCAGCAGTCGGGACCTAGGGACCCCGGGATTC
TRBD1	TRBJ1-3	TRBV2	.	CASTGQGVSGNTIYF	TGTGCCAGCACGGGACAGGGAGTCTCTGGAAACACCATATATTTT
TRBD2	TRBJ2-4	TRBV7-9	.	CASSSSGALSGGTKNIQYF	TGTGCCAGCAGCTCTAGCGGCGCTCTTAGCGGGGGGACCAAAAACATTCAGTACTTC
.	TRBJ2-3	TRBV2	.	CASKPGTSTDTQYF	TGTGCCAGCAAGCCCGGGACGAGCACAGATACGCAGTATTTT
TRBD2	TRBJ2-7	TRBV3-1/TRBV3-2	.	CASSYLAGGEQYF	TGTGCCAGCAGCTACCTAGCGGGAGGGGAGCAGTACTTC
TRBD2	TRBJ2-1	TRBV7-3	.	CASSLNSGRYYNEQFF	TGTGCCAGCAGCTTAAACAGCGGGAGGTACTACAATGAGCAGTTCTTC
.	TRBJ2-5	TRBV9	.	CASSVIGGNLNF	TGTGCCAGCAGCGTCATTGGTGGGAACCTCAACTTC
.	TRBJ1-5	TRBV14	.	CASSQGQGNQPQHF	TGTGCCAGCAGCCAGGGCCAGGGGAATCAGCCCCAGCATTTT
TRBD1	TRBJ2-2	TRBV2	.	CASTSGTGGTGELFF	TGTGCCTCGACTTCCGGGACAGGGGGCACCGGGGAGCTGTTTTTT
.	TRBJ1-5	TRBV6-1	.	CASSEPNNQPQHF	TGTGCCAGCAGTGAACCCAACAATCAGCCCCAGCATTTT